This T cell receptor beta chain was sequenced during a study of T cell responses to AZD1222 COVID-19 vaccine. Trimming at V came to 4 bases and at J to 4 bases, leaving 9 bases not matched to a gene. Looked up from germline, CDR1 is SGHNT and CDR2 is YYREEE (reference sequence). This CDR3 region has 16 residues. The data were produced by immunoSEQ multiplex PCR, yet TCRdb's version contains in-frame clones alone and is incomplete. This sample has 100,000 to 150,000 clones; about 89% occur once, and the top ten carry about 10%. The origin of this receptor is an adult in good health. The material sequenced was peripheral blood, taken on day 0 of AZD1222 vaccination. The gene calls are TRBV5-4 and TRBJ2-7; 12 nucleotides align to TRBD2. CDR3 loop: CASSPSSGRAKYEQYF. The CDR3 DNA reads TGTGCCAGCAGCCCTTCTAGCGGGAGGGCCAAGTACGAGCAGTACTTC.